These 5 T cell receptor beta chains were all obtained from the same sample, sequenced in a study of somatic mutations in cytotoxic T cells in rheumatoid arthritis. Assay: immunoSEQ multiplex PCR; the TCRdb copy retains only in-frame clones and omits some. The repertoire holds roughly 13,000 clones, with 78% as singletons. The sequenced material came from CD8+ T cells sorted from blood. All receptors come from an adult with rheumatoid arthritis.

The DNA of the CDR3 is TGTGCCAGCAGGAAGGGGGGGATTCCCTACAATGAGCAGTTCTTC. It yields the protein CASRKGGIPYNEQFF. The chain couples TRBV28 to TRBJ2-1; tentatively, D is TRBD2 (7 bases). This CDR3 is 15 amino acids long. The V end was cut by 6 bases, the J end by 2 bases, with 14 bases between. Germline V lookup: CDR1 MDHEN, CDR2 SYDVKM.

The chain carries TRBV19 and TRBJ2-7; a possible D gene is TRBD2 (6 bases). CDR3 length: 15 residues. The V end was cut by 1 base, the J end by 3 bases, with 13 bases between. CDR1 is LNHDA, CDR2 SQIVND, per germline (reference sequence). The CDR3 here is CASSIATRQHYEQYF. The CDR3 DNA reads as TGTGCCAGTAGTATAGCGACTAGACAGCACTACGAGCAGTACTTC.

This rearrangement joins TRBV5-1 to TRBJ2-7; 10 bases fit TRBD2. The CDR3 contains 16 residues. Germline CDR1 SGHRS, CDR2 YFSETQ. Unmatched junction bases numbered 7, after V lost 0 bases and J lost 4 bases. The CDR3 nucleotides read TGCGCCAGCAGCTTGGACTCCGGACTAGCGGATTACGAGCAGTACTTC. This codes for CASSLDSGLADYEQYF.

The gene calls are TRBV7-3 and TRBJ1-1, with D perhaps matching TRBD1 (6 bases). V lost 4 bases and J 8 bases, leaving 14 bases between the germline ends. The germline gives CDR1 SGHTA, CDR2 FQGTGA. CDR3 length: 13 residues. CDR3 sequence (DNA): TGTGCCAGCAGCTCAGGAGAGGGGGGAGAAGCTTTCTTT. It codes for CASSSGEGGEAFF.

The V gene is TRBV28, the J gene TRBJ1-3; possibly TRBD1 for D (6 bases). This CDR3 is built from 17 residues. V lost 1 base and J lost 0, with 13 bases in between. Germline loops: CDR1 MDHEN, CDR2 SYDVKM. The CDR3 reads CASSLYLGGTSGNTIYF. The DNA of the CDR3 is TGTGCCAGCAGTTTATATTTAGGGGGTACCTCTGGAAACACCATATATTTT.